This TCR beta chain was observed in a study of T cell responses to AZD1222 COVID-19 vaccine. Sequencing used immunoSEQ multiplex PCR; TCRdb keeps in-frame clones, though not all of them. Among around 190,000 clones listed, approximately 92% were seen once. V trimming: 0 bases; J trimming: 4 bases; junction bases outside the gene matches: 6. CDR1 is SGHRS and CDR2 is YFSETQ in the germline V gene. The CDR3 is 17 amino acids. Points from the study as a whole: Mostly white British, mostly female donors; authors suggested clonal diversity may be underestimated.

A remark on this clone: The antigen is not known.

This receptor was identified in an adult in good health. V usage is TRBV5-1 and J usage is TRBJ2-2, with 10 bases aligning to TRBD2. Sample: peripheral blood, taken on day 0 of AZD1222 vaccination. CDR3 sequence reads: CASSLETSGVGTGELFF. The CDR3 nucleotides are TGCGCCAGCAGCTTGGAAACTAGCGGGGTTGGCACCGGGGAGCTGTTTTTT. The variable domain in full, completed from reference TRBV5-1 and TRBJ2-2, reads KAGVTQTPRYLIKTRGQQVTLSCSPISGHRSVSWYQQTPGQGLQFLFEYFSETQRNKGNFPGRFSGRQFSNSRSEMNVSTLELGDSALYLCASSLETSGVGTGELFFGEGSRLTVL.